This record concerns one TCR beta chain sequence. The target antigen is unknown. Germline V lookup: CDR1 SGHRS, CDR2 YFSETQ. The CDR3 is 15 residues long. V was pared by 4 bases and J by 8 bases, with 18 bases between. These donors counted as nominally healthy when sampled, but unrecorded immune exposures were likely. This entry comes from a study of cytomegalovirus exposure and HLA in healthy donors. Study observations and caveats: TCR beta chain V- and J-gene trimming was linked, in a later analysis, to a missense variant in DCLRE1C.

In the PCR, 60 Vbeta and 13 Jbeta primers were used. This table comes from immunoSEQ multiplex PCR, and its TCRdb copy is limited to in-frame clones, with some not included. The table lists 150,000 to 200,000 clones, about 80% of them singletons, with under 2% in the top ten. Sequences were obtained from PBMCs. The chain couples TRBV5-1 to TRBJ1-4; the D gene is possibly TRBD1 (6 bases). This receptor was taken from a man aged 30 to 39 in good health and CMV-seronegative. The CDR3 here is CASSPRQAMGEKLFF. Here the CDR3 DNA reads TGCGCCAGCAGCCCGCGACAGGCAATGGGAGAAAAACTGTTTTTT.